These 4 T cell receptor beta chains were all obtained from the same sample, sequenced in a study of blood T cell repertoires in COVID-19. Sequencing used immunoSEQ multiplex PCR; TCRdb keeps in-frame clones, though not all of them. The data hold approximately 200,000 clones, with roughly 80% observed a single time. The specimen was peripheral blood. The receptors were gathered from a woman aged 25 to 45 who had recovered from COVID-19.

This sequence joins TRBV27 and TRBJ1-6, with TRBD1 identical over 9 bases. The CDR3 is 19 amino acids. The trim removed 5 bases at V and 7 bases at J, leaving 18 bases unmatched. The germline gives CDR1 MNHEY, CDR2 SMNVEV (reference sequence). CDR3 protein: CASSLDRFDRGDMNSPLHF. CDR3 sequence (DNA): TGTGCCAGCAGTCTCGATAGATTTGACAGGGGGGATATGAATTCACCCCTCCACTTT.

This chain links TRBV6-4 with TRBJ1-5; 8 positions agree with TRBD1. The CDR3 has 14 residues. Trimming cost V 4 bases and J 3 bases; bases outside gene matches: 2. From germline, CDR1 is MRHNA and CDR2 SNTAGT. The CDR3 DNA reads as TGTGCCAGCAGTGGGGACAGGAACAATCAGCCCCAGCATTTT. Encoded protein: CASSGDRNNQPQHF.

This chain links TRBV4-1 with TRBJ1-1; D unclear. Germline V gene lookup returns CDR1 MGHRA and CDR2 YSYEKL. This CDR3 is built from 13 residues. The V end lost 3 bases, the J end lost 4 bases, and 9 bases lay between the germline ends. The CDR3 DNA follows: TGCGCCAGCAGCCAGAAACCCGGCACTGAAGCTTTCTTT. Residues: CASSQKPGTEAFF.

The CDR3 sequence is CSVTGSPNQPQHF. The CDR3 bases are TGCAGCGTGACAGGGTCTCCCAATCAGCCCCAGCATTTT. The gene calls are TRBV29-1 and TRBJ1-5; 7 bases agree with TRBD1. Germline values: CDR1 SQVTM, CDR2 ANQGSEA. The CDR3 has 13 residues. With 6 bases clipped from V and 3 bases from J, the junction kept 5 bases outside the gene matches.